This T cell receptor beta chain emerged from a study of radiotherapy plus CTLA-4 blockade in lung cancer. Overall study context: Among all patients, about 19% showed objective responses, while roughly 31% had disease control.

As concerns this clone: Antigen specificity is unknown.

This CDR3 has 16 amino acids. V was shortened by 0 bases and J by 4 bases, with 14 bases between the two germline ends. Germline V gene lookup returns CDR1 SEHNR and CDR2 FQNEAQ (reference sequence). Focal radiation was given together with CTLA-4 blockade (ipilimumab) to patients with chemo-refractory metastatic non-small-cell lung cancer. Study-level points and caveats: Radiotherapy was combined with ipilimumab, and tumor-derived TCR clones then expanded in blood. Together with interferon-beta, which increased in serum after radiation, early dynamic changes in blood T cell clones were reportedly the best predictors of response.

Clones were sequenced by immunoSEQ multiplex PCR, and TCRdb holds only the in-frame ones, with some missing. The table lists tens of thousands of clones, over 55% of them singletons. V usage is TRBV7-9 and J usage is TRBJ2-3, with D possibly matching TRBD1 (6 bases). The receptor comes from a human donor with non-small cell lung cancer who had stable disease on radiotherapy plus ipilimumab. This specimen was peripheral blood, taken from a patient treated with radiotherapy plus ipilimumab. The CDR3 DNA is TGTGCCAGCAGCTTAGCGGGCAGGGGAAGGGCAGATACGCAGTATTTT. Amino acids: CASSLAGRGRADTQYF. Full variable domain (rest looked up from reference TRBV7-9 and TRBJ2-3): DTGVSQNPRHKITKRGQNVTFRCDPISEHNRLYWYRQTLGQGPEFLTYFQNEAQLEKSRLLSDRFSAERPKGSFSTLEIQRTEQGDSAMYLCASSLAGRGRADTQYFGPGTRLTVL.